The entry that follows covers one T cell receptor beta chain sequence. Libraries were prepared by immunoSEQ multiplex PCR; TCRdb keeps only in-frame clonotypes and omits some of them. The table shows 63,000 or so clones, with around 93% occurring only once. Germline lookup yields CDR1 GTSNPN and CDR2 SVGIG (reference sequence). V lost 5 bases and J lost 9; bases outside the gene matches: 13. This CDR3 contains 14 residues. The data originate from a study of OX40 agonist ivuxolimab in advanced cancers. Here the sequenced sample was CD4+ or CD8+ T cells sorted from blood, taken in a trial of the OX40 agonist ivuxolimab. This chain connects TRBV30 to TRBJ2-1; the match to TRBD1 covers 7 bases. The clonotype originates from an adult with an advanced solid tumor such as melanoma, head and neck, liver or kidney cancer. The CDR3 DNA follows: TGTGCCTGGCAAGGGACAGCAATACCCGGTGAGCAGTTCTTC. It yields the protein CAWQGTAIPGEQFF. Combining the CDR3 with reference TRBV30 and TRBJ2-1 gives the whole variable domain SQTIHQWPATLVQPVGSPLSLECTVEGTSNPNLYWYRQAAGRGLQLLFYSVGIGQISSEVPQNLSASRPQDRQFILSSKKLLLSDSGFYLCAWQGTAIPGEQFFGPGTRLTVL.